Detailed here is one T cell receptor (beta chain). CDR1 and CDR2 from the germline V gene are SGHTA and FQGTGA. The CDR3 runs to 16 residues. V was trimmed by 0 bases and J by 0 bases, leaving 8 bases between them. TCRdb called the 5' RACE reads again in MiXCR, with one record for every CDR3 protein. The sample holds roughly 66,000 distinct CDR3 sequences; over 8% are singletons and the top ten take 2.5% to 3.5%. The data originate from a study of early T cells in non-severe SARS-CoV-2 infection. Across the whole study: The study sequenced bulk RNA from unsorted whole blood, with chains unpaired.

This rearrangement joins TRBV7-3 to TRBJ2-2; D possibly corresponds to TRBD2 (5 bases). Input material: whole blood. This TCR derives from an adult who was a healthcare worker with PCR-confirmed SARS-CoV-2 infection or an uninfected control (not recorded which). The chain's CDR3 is CASSLTAVANTGELFF. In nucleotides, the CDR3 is TGTGCCAGCAGCTTAACAGCGGTAGCGAACACCGGGGAGCTGTTTTTT.